This is a list of T cell receptor beta chains from one sample in a study of T-cell memory formation after mild COVID-19. TCRdb reprocessed the 5' RACE reads with MiXCR, giving one entry per CDR3 protein. The table includes 550,000 to 650,000 distinct CDR3 sequences, roughly 17% detected once. The sequenced sample was PBMCs or a T cell subset sorted from them (not recorded which). Receptor source: an adult woman who had mild COVID-19 (a few samples of this study predate the infection). Cell type and time point are not known. Both conserved end residues are part of each CDR3. Some rows have no size entry. The others give once, few or many, or a class for an expanded clone.

j_call | clone_size | cdr3_length | v_call | cdr3_aa
TRBJ2-2 | many | 15 | TRBV6-2/TRBV6-3 | CASSWGLAQGGELFF
TRBJ2-3 | NA | 14 | TRBV20-1 | CSAPGTGGADTQYF
TRBJ2-7 | NA | 16 | TRBV28 | CASSVPGTSGGYEQYF
TRBJ2-5 | NA | 14 | TRBV5-6 | CASSLTAETETQYF
TRBJ2-2 | few | 17 | TRBV7-9 | CASSSVPGQGRTGELFF
TRBJ2-5 | NA | 17 | TRBV9 | CASSVSSRGKGGETQYF
TRBJ2-3 | few | 15 | TRBV5-6 | CASSLVQVSTDTQYF
TRBJ2-1 | many | 16 | TRBV12-3/TRBV12-4 | CASSYFGTSGNNEQFF
TRBJ2-1 | NA | 13 | TRBV7-3 | CASSSGLDNEQFF
TRBJ1-1 | NA | 17 | TRBV27 | CASSSGDRRYMNTEAFF
TRBJ1-1 | many | 13 | TRBV20-1 | CSASGGLNTEAFF
TRBJ1-4 | NA | 17 | TRBV18 | CASSPRTLVGSNEKLFF
TRBJ2-3 | NA | 19 | TRBV4-1 | CASSQDWELGGGSTDTQYF
TRBJ1-5 | NA | 13 | TRBV12-3/TRBV12-4 | CASSWARGQPQHF
TRBJ2-2 | many | 15 | TRBV7-3 | CASSLGLGDTGELFF
TRBJ2-4 | few | 14 | TRBV12-3/TRBV12-4 | CASSAWTGGNIQYF
TRBJ2-2 | NA | 12 | TRBV30 | CAWSRGTGELFF
TRBJ2-1 | NA | 12 | TRBV27 | CASSRIGDEQFF
TRBJ1-5 | few | 15 | TRBV10-3 | CAISETQGGGQPQHF
TRBJ2-1 | few | 14 | TRBV6-2/TRBV6-3 | CASRGVSSYNEQFF
TRBJ1-1 | few | 14 | TRBV6-2/TRBV6-3 | CASRPDTGTQISFF
TRBJ1-1 | few | 14 | TRBV3-1 | CASSRPGLGFEAFF
TRBJ2-2 | few | 13 | TRBV18 | CASRTPGTGELFF
TRBJ1-5 | NA | 16 | TRBV24-1 | CATSSPSGTSNQPQHF
TRBJ2-1 | many | 14 | TRBV4-1 | CASSQAGGNNEQFF
TRBJ2-3 | NA | 15 | TRBV12-3/TRBV12-4 | CASILSGTEADTQYF
TRBJ2-3 | few | 14 | TRBV7-7 | CASSLSTQGDTQYF
TRBJ2-1 | few | 13 | TRBV2 | CASSESGQSEQFF
TRBJ1-1 | few | 14 | TRBV6-6 | CASSYLGVNTEAFF
TRBJ2-5 | NA | 16 | TRBV7-2 | CASSLAGTGNQETQYF
TRBJ2-1 | few | 13 | TRBV6-5 | CASSLEPGNEQFF
TRBJ1-1 | many | 14 | TRBV5-1 | CASSLGVEGSEAFF
TRBJ2-4 | NA | 15 | TRBV20-1 | CSAPLAGEHKNIQYF
TRBJ1-4 | many | 16 | TRBV5-1 | CASSLGGSFPSEKLFF
TRBJ2-2 | many | 13 | TRBV29-1 | CSGGQGVAGELFF
TRBJ2-1 | NA | 12 | TRBV12-3/TRBV12-4 | CASCLGGVEQFF
TRBJ1-2 | NA | 14 | TRBV29-1 | CSVQGSWANYGYTF
TRBJ1-1 | NA | 10 | TRBV20-1 | CSARQWGAFF
TRBJ1-1 | NA | 13 | TRBV12-3/TRBV12-4 | CATRAGFNTEAFF
TRBJ2-2 | NA | 13 | TRBV2 | CASRTPSLPWVFF
TRBJ2-1 | few | 14 | TRBV7-9 | CASSFLASYNEQFF
TRBJ2-2 | many | 14 | TRBV7-3 | CASSLRQNTGELFF
TRBJ2-5 | NA | 12 | TRBV20-1 | CSAIRSKETQYF
TRBJ2-5 | NA | 13 | TRBV7-9 | CASRLGPQETQYF
TRBJ2-1 | few | 12 | TRBV28 | CASRFGRNEQFF
TRBJ2-1 | NA | 14 | TRBV11-2 | CASSFQPRTDEQFF